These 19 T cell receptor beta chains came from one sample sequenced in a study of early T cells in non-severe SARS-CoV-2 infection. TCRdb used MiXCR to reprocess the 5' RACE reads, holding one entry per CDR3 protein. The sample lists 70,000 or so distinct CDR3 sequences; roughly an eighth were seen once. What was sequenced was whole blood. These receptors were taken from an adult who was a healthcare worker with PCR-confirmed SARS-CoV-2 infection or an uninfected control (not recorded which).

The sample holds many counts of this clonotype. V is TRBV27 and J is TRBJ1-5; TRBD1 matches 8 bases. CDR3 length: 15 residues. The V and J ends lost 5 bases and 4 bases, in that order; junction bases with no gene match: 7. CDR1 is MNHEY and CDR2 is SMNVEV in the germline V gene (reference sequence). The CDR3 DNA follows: TGTGCCAGCAGTCGACAGGGGCTTGGGAATCAGCCCCAGCATTTT. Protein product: CASSRQGLGNQPQHF.

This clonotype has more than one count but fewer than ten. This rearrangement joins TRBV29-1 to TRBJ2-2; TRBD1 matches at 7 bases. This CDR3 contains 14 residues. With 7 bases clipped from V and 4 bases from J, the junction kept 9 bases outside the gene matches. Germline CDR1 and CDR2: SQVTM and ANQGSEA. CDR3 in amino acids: CSAKGGQITGELFF. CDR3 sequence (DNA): TGCAGCGCCAAAGGGGGACAGATCACCGGGGAGCTGTTTTTT.

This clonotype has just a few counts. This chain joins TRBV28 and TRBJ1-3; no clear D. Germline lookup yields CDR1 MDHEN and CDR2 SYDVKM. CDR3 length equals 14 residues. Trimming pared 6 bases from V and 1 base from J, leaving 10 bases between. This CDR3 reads CASSIEISGNTIYF. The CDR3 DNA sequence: TGTGCCAGCAGCATTGAGATATCTGGAAACACCATATATTTT.

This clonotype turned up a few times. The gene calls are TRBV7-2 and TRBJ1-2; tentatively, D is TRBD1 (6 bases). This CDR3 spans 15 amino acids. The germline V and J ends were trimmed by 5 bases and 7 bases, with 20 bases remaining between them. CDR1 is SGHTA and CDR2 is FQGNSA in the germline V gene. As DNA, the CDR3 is TGTGCCAGCAGCCCCAATGGGGGCGGGTTAAGTGGCTACACCTTC. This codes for CASSPNGGGLSGYTF. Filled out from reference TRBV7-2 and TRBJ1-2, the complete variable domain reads GAGVSQSPSNKVTEKGKDVELRCDPISGHTALYWYRQSLGQGLEFLIYFQGNSAPDKSGLPSDRFSAERTGGSVSTLTIQRTQQEDSAVYLCASSPNGGGLSGYTFGSGTRLTVV.

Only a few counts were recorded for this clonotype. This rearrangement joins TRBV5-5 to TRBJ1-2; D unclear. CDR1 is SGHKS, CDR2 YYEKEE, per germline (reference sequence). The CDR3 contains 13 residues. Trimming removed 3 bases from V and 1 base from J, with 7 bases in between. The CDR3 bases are TGTGCCAGCAGCTCCTTCGGTAACTATGGCTACACCTTC. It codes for CASSSFGNYGYTF. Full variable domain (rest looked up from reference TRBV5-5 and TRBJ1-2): DAGVTQSPTHLIKTRGQQVTLRCSPISGHKSVSWYQQVLGQGPQFIFQYYEKEERGRGNFPDRFSARQFPNYSSELNVNALLLGDSALYLCASSSFGNYGYTFGSGTRLTVV.

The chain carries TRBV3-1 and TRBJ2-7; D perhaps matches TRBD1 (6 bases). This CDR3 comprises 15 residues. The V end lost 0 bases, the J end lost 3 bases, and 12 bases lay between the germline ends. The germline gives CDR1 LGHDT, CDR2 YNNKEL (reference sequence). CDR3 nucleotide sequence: TGTGCCAGCAGCCAAGACACAGGGACACACTACGAGCAGTACTTC. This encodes CASSQDTGTHYEQYF.

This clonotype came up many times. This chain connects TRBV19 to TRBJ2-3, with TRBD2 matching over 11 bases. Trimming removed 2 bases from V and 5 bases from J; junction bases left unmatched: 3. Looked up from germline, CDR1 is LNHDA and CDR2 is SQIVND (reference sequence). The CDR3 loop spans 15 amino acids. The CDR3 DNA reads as TGTGCCAGTAGTATACTAGCGGGGGGTGAAGATACGCAGTATTTT. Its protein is CASSILAGGEDTQYF.

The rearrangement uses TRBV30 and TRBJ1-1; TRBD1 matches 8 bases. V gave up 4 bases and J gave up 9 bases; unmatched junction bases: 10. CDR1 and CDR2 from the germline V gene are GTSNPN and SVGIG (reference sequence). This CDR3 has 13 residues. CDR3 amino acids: CAWTQGAPGQAFF. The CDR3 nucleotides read TGTGCCTGGACCCAGGGGGCGCCGGGTCAAGCTTTCTTT. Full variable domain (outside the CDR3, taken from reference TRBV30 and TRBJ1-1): SQTIHQWPATLVQPVGSPLSLECTVEGTSNPNLYWYRQAAGRGLQLLFYSVGIGQISSEVPQNLSASRPQDRQFILSSKKLLLSDSGFYLCAWTQGAPGQAFFGQGTRLTVV.

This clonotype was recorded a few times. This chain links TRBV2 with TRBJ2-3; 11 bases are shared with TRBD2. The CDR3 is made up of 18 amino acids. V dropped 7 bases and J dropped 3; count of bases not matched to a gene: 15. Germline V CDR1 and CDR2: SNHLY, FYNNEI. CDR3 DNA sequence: TGTGCCAGCACGGGACCAGTGGTGACTAGCGGGGATACAGATACGCAGTATTTT. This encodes CASTGPVVTSGDTDTQYF.

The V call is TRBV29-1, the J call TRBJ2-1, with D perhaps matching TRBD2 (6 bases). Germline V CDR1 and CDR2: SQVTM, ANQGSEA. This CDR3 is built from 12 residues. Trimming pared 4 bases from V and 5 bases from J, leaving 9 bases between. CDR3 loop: CSVGAGHNEQFF. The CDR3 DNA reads TGCAGCGTTGGGGCGGGGCACAATGAGCAGTTCTTC.

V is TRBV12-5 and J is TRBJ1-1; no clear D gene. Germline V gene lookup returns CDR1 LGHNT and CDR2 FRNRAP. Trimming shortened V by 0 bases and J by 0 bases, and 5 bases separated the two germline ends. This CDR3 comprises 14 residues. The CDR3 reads CASGLVTMNTEAFF. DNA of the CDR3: TGTGCTAGTGGTTTGGTAACGATGAACACTGAAGCTTTCTTT.

The CDR3 DNA is TGCGGAGGGGGGTATAACACAGATACGCAGTATTTT. Encoded protein: CGGGYNTDTQYF. The chain combines TRBV20-1 with TRBJ2-3, with D perhaps given as TRBD1 or TRBD2 (6 bases each). Looked up from germline, CDR1 is DFQATT and CDR2 is SNEGSKA (reference sequence). The length of the CDR3 is 12 residues.

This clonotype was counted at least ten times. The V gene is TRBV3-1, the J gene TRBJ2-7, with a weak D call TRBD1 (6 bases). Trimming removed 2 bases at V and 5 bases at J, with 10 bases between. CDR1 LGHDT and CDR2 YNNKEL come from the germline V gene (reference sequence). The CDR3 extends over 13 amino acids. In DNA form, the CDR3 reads TGTGCCAGCAGCCAACGGACAGTCGACGAGCAGTACTTC. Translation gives CASSQRTVDEQYF.

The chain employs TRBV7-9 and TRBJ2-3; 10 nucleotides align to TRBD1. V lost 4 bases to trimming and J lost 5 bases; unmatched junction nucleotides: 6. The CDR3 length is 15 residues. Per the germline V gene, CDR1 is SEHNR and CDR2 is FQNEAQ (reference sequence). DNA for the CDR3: TGTGCCAGCAGCTCCGGGACAGGGGTTGTAGATACGCAGTATTTT. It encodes CASSSGTGVVDTQYF.

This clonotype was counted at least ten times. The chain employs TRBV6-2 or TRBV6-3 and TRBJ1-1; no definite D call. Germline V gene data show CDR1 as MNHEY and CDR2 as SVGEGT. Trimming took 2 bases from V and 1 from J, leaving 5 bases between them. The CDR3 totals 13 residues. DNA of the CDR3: TGTGCCAGCAGTTACCAAGGGAACACTGAAGCTTTCTTT. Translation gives CASSYQGNTEAFF.

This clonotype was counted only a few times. CDR3: CASSPGTAFAGANVLTF. Here the CDR3 DNA reads TGTGCCAGCAGCCCAGGGACAGCCTTCGCTGGGGCCAACGTCCTGACTTTC. The V call is TRBV5-4, the J call TRBJ2-6; the match to TRBD1 covers 7 bases. The V gene's germline CDR1 is SGHNT and CDR2 YYREEE (reference sequence). The CDR3 is made up of 17 amino acids. Trimming at V came to 4 bases and at J to 2 bases, leaving 9 bases not matched to a gene.

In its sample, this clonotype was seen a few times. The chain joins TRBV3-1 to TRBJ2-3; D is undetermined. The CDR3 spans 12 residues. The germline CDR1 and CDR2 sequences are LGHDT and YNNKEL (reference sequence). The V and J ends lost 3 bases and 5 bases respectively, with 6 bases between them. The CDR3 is CASSHLGDTQYF. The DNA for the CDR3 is TGTGCCAGCAGCCATCTCGGAGATACGCAGTATTTT.

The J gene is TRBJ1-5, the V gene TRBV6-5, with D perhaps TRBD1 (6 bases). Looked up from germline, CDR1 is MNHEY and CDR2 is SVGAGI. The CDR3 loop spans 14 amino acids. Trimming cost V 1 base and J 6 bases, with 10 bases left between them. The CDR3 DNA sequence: TGTGCCAGCAGTTACTTAGGGGGGAGTCAGCCCCAGCATTTT. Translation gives CASSYLGGSQPQHF.

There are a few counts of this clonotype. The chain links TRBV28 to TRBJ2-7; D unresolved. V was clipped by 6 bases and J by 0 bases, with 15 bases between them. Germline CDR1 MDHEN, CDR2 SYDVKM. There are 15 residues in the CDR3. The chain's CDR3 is CASSHDEGSSYEQYF. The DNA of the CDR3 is TGTGCCAGCAGCCATGACGAAGGAAGCTCCTACGAGCAGTACTTC.